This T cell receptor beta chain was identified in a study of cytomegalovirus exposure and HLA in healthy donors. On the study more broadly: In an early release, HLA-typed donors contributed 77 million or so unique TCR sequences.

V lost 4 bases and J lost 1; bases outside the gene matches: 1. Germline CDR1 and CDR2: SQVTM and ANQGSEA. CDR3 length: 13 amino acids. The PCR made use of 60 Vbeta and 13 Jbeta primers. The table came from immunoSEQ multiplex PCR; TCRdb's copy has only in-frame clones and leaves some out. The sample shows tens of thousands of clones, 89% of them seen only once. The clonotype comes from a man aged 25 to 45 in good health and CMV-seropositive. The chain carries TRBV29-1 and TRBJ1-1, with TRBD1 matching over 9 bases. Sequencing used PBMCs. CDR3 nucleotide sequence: TGCAGCGTTGGACAGGGGGGGAACACTGAAGCTTTCTTT. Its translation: CSVGQGGNTEAFF.